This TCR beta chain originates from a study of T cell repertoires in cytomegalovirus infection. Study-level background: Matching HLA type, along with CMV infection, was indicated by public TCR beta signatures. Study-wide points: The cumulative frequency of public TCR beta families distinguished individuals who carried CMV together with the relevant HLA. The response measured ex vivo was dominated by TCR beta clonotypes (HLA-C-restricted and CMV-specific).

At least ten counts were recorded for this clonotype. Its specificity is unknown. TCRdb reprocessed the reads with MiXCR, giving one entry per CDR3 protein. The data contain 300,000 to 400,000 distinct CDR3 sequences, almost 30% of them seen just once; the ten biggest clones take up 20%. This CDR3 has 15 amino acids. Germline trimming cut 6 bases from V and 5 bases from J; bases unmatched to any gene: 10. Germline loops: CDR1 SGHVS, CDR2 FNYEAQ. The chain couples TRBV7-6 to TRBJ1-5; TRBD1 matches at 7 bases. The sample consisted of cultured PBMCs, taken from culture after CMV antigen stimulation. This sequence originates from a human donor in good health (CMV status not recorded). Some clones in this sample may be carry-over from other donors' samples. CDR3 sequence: CASSLTGTADQPQHF. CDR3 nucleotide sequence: TGTGCCAGCAGTTTAACCGGGACAGCGGATCAGCCCCAGCATTTT.